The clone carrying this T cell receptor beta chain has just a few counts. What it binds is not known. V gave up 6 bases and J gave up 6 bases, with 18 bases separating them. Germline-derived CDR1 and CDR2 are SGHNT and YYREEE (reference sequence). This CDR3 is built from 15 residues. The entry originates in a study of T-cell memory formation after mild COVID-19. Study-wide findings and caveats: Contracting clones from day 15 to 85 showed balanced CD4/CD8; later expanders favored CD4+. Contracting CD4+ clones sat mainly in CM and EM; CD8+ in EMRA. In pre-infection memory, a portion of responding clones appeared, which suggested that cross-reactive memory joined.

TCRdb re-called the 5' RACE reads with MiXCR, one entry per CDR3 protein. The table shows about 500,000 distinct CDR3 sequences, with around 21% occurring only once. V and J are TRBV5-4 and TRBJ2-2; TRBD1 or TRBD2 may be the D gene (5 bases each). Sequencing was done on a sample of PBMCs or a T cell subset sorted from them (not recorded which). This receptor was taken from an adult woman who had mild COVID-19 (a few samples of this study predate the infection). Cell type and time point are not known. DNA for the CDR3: TGTGCCAGCACCAAAGGGGAAAAGAGGGCCGGGGAGCTGTTTTTT. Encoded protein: CASTKGEKRAGELFF. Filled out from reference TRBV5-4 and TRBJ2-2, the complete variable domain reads ETGVTQSPTHLIKTRGQQVTLRCSSQSGHNTVSWYQQALGQGPQFIFQYYREEENGRGNFPPRFSGLQFPNYSSELNVNALELDDSALYLCASTKGEKRAGELFFGEGSRLTVL.